Listed below are T cell receptor beta chains from one sample, sequenced in a study of blood T cell repertoires in COVID-19. Repertoires were generated with immunoSEQ multiplex PCR, while TCRdb's copy carries only in-frame clones and drops some. The sample holds tens of thousands of clones, around four fifths seen once. The sample was peripheral blood. These receptors all come from a human donor in a cohort sampled during active COVID-19. Each CDR3 is given with its conserved first and last residue. Clone size is not always given. Where it is, it says once, few, many or a class for expanded clones.

- TRBJ1-4 TRBV13 CASSIRQGGGEKLFF
- TRBJ1-2 TRBV5-4 CASSLAGVGNYGYTF
- TRBJ1-2 TRBV30 CAWSLTESGGYTF
- TRBJ2-5 TRBV24-1 CATSGGQIQETQYF
- TRBJ2-3 TRBV6-4 CGGGAGTDTQYF
- TRBJ1-5 TRBV2 CASSGGLVAQPQHF
- TRBJ1-2 TRBV18 CASSPEANYGYTF
- TRBJ2-7 TRBV23-1 CASSQSPGTPRYEQYF
- TRBJ1-2 TRBV7-8 CASSPRGGANPNYGYTF
- TRBJ2-3 TRBV20-1 CSASYSRLADTQYF
once TRBJ2-2 TRBV7-9 CASSFRASGGATNTGELFF
- TRBJ2-5 TRBV5-4 CASTPGGRTKETQYF
- TRBJ2-7 TRBV3-1/TRBV3-2 CASSQLYEQYF
- TRBJ1-5 TRBV2 CASRNGGDQPQHF
- TRBJ1-1 TRBV4-1 CASSQDRGQGAEGSTEAFF
- TRBJ2-3 TRBV19 CASSIIGGVDTQYF
- TRBJ1-2 TRBV6-5 CATWGGAGYTF
- TRBJ2-3 TRBV2 CASSAGLAATQYF
few TRBJ1-1 TRBV11-2 CASSNQGRNTEAFF
- TRBJ2-4 TRBV19 CASSIVSTGAKNIQYF